This T cell receptor (beta chain) originates from a study of regulatory T cells in long-lasting Graves disease. To make TCR beta libraries, researchers used iRepertoire HTBI primers and Arm-PCR of CDR3 regions. A single record per CDR3 protein comes from TCRdb applying MiXCR to the multiplex PCR reads. This sample has 450,000 or so distinct CDR3 sequences, with about 20% found just once. Regarding time point: persistent/refractory GD, antithyroid drugs over 5 years with positive TRAb. Making the TCR library involved RNA that had been extracted from PBMCs. V was cut by 5 bases and J by 1 base, with 14 bases left in between. Germline CDR1 reads SGHTA; CDR2 reads FQGNSA. This CDR3 spans 15 amino acids. Study observations and caveats: Persistent disease was characterized by preferential usage of TRBV28, TRBJ1-2 and TRBJ2-5.

The table lists this clonotype with many counts. Its specificity is not known. The V call is TRBV7-2, the J call TRBJ1-1; D perhaps matches TRBD1 (5 bases). The sample in question was peripheral blood mononuclear cells (PBMCs), obtained when the disease was refractory, from a patient treated with antithyroid drugs. The source is a female donor with Graves disease. In DNA, the CDR3 is TGTGCCAGCAGCAACCAAGGGACGGGGAACACTGAAGCTTTCTTT. This gives the protein CASSNQGTGNTEAFF.